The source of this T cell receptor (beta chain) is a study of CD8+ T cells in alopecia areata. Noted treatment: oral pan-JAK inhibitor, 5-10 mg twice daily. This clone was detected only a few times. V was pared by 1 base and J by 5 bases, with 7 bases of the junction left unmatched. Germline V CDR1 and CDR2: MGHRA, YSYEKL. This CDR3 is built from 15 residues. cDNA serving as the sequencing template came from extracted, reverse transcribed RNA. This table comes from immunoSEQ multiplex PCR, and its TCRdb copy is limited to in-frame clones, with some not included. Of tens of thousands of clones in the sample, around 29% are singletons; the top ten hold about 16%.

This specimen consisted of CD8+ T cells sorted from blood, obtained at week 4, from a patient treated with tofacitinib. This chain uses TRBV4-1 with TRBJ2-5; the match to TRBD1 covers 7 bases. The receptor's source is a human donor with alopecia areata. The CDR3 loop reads CASSQGPQGSETQYF. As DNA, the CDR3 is TGCGCCAGCAGCCAAGGCCCACAGGGGTCGGAGACCCAGTACTTC.